This TCR beta chain was sequenced for a study of cytomegalovirus exposure and HLA in healthy donors. As for this clone: The junction differs from germline at one of its ends, possibly a read error. The identical CDR3 is also encoded by other nucleotide sequences in the sample.

The CDR3 runs to 14 residues. Germline CDR1 reads SGDLS; CDR2 reads YYNGEE. PCR amplification relied on 60 Vbeta primers (plus 13 Jbeta primers). Clones were read by immunoSEQ multiplex PCR, and TCRdb kept only the in-frame ones, dropping some. Seen in this sample are some 28,000 clones; the ten most common clones hold 0.71%. The specimen was PBMCs. V gene TRBV9 combines with J gene TRBJ1-2; TRBD1 might be the D (6 bases). This clonotype was obtained from a man between 25 and 39 years old in good health and CMV-seronegative. This chain's CDR3 is CASTVVSGQGSYTF. The CDR3 DNA reads as TGTGCCAGCACAGTAGTATCGGGGCAGGGGAGCTACACCTTT.